This T cell receptor (beta chain) was captured in a study of T cell responses to AZD1222 COVID-19 vaccine. Overall study results and limits: Most donors were white British, females outnumbered males, and clonal diversity was possibly underestimated.

Profiled with immunoSEQ multiplex PCR; TCRdb holds only in-frame clones, not every one. The sample holds just over 20,000 clones; 82% are singletons and the top ten take around 41%. Of note for this clone: Antigen specificity is unknown.

This CDR3 has 14 residues. V trimming: 4 bases; J trimming: 4 bases; junction bases outside the gene matches: 3. Germline CDR1 reads SGHVS; CDR2 reads FQNEAQ. V gene TRBV7-8 combines with J gene TRBJ2-3; 9 nucleotides match TRBD1. The TCR was taken from an adult in good health. Sequencing used peripheral blood, obtained on day 0 of AZD1222 vaccination. The CDR3 loop reads CASSSRQGADTQYF. CDR3 DNA: TGTGCCAGCAGCTCTCGACAGGGGGCAGATACGCAGTATTTT.